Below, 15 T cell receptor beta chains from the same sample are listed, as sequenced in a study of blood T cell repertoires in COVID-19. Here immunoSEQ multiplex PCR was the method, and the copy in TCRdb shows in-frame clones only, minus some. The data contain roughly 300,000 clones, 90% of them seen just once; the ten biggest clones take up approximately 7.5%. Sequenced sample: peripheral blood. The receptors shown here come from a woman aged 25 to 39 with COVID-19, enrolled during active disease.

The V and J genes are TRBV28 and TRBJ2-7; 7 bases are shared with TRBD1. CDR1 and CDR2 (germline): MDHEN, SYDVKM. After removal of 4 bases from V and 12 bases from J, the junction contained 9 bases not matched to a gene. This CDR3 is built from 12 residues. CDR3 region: CASSYRQGERYF. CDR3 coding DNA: TGTGCCAGCAGTTACAGACAGGGTGAACGGTACTTC.

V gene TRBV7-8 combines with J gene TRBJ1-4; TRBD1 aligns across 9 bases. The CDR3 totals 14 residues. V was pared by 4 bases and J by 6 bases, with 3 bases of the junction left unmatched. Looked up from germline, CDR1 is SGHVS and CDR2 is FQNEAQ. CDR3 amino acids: CASSSGQGYEKLFF. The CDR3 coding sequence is TGTGCCAGCAGCTCAGGACAGGGGTATGAAAAACTGTTTTTT.

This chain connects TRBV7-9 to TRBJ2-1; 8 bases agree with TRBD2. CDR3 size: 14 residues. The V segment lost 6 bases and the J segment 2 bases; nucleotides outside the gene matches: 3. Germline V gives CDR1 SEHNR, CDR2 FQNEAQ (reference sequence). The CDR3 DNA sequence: TGTGCCAGCAGTCCGGGACTAGCCTACAATGAGCAGTTCTTC. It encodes CASSPGLAYNEQFF.

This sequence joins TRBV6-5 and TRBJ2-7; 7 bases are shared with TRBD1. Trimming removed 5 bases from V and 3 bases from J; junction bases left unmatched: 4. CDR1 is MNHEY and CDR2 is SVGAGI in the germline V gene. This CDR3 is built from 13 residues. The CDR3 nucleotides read TGTGCCAGCAGTAGGACAGGAGTCTACGAGCAGTACTTC. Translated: CASSRTGVYEQYF.

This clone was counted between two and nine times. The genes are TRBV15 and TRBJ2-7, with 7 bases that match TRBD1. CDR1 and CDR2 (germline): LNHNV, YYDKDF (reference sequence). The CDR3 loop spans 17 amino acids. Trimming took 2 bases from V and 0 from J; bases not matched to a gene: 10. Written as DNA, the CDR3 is TGTGCCACCAGCAGAAGTACTGGACAGGCGAGCTCCTACGAGCAGTACTTC. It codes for CATSRSTGQASSYEQYF.

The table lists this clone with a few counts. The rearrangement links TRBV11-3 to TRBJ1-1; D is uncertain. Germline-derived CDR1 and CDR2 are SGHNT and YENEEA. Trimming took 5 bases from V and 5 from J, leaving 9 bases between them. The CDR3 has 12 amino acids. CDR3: CASSDGWTEAFF. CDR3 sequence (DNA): TGTGCCAGCAGCGACGGGTGGACTGAAGCTTTCTTT.

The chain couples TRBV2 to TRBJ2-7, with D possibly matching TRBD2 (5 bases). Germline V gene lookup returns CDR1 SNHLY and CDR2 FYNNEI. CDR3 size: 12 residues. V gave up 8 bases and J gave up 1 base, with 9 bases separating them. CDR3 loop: CASRTYSYEQYF. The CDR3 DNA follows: TGTGCCAGCCGGACTTATTCCTACGAGCAGTACTTC.

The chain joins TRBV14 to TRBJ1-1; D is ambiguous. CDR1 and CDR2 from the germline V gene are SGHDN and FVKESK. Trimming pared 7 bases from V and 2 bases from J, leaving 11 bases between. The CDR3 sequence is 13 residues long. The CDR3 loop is CASKGRLNTEAFF. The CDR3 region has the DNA TGTGCCAGCAAAGGCAGGTTAAACACTGAAGCTTTCTTT.

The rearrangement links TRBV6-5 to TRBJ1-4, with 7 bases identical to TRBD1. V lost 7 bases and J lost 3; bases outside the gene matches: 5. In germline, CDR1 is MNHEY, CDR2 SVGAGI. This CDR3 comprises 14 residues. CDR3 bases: TGTGCCAGCACGAGCCAGGGGGCTAATGAAAAACTGTTTTTT. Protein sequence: CASTSQGANEKLFF.

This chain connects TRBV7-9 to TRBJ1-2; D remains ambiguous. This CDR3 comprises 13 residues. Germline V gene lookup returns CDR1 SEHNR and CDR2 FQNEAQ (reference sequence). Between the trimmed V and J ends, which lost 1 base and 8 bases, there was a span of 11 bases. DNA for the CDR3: TGTGCCAGCAGCTTAGGACCCCCGGGGGGCTACACCTTC. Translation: CASSLGPPGGYTF.

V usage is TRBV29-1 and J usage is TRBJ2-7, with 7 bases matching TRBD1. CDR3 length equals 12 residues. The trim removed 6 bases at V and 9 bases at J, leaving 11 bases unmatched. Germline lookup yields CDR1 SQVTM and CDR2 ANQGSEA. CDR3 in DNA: TGCAGCGTGACCGGGACAGAGTATGGGCAGTACTTC. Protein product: CSVTGTEYGQYF.

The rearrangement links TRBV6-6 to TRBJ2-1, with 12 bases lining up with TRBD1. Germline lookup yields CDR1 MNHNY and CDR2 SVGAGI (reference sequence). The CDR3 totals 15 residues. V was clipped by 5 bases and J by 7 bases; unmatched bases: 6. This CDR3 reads CASSLPGQGANEQFF. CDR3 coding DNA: TGTGCCAGCAGTCTCCCGGGACAGGGGGCAAATGAGCAGTTCTTC.

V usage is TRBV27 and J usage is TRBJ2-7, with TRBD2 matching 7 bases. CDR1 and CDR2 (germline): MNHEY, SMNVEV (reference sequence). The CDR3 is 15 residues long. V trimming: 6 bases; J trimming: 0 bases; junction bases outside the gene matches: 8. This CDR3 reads CASSKPGLYSYEQYF. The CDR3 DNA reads TGTGCCAGCAGCAAGCCGGGACTATACTCCTACGAGCAGTACTTC.

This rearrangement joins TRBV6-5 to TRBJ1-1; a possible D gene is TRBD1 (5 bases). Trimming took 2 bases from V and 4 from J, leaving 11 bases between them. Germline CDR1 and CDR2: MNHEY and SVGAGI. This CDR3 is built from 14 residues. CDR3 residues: CASSYNWGVTEAFF. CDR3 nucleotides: TGTGCCAGCAGTTACAATTGGGGCGTCACTGAAGCTTTCTTT.

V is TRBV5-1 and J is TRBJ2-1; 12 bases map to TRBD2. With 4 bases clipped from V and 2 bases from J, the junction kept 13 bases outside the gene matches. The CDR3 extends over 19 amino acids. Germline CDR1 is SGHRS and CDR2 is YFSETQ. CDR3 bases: TGCGCCAGCAGCCCAACCGGGACTAGCGGGCCCTTACCCTACAATGAGCAGTTCTTC. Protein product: CASSPTGTSGPLPYNEQFF.